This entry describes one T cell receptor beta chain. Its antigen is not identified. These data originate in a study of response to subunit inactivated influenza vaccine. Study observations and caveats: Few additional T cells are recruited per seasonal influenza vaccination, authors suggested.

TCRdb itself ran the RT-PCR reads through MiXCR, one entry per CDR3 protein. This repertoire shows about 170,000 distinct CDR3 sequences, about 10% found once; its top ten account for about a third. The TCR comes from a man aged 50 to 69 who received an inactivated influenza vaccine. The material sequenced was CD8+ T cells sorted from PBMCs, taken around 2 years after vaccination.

The CDR3 coding sequence is TGTGCCAGCAGTCCTACTAGCGGGAGGTCTCTGGATACGCAGTATTTT. The encoded protein is CASSPTSGRSLDTQYF. This rearrangement joins TRBV7-9 to TRBJ2-3; 12 bases agree with TRBD2. Germline CDR1 is SEHNR and CDR2 is FQNEAQ (reference sequence). CDR3 size: 16 residues. Germline trimming cut 6 bases from V and 6 bases from J; bases unmatched to any gene: 10. Complete variable domain (other parts from reference TRBV7-9 and TRBJ2-3): DTGVSQNPRHKITKRGQNVTFRCDPISEHNRLYWYRQTLGQGPEFLTYFQNEAQLEKSRLLSDRFSAERPKGSFSTLEIQRTEQGDSAMYLCASSPTSGRSLDTQYFGPGTRLTVL.